This TCR beta chain originates from a study of beta chain features in type 1 diabetes. Study information: Patients were similar to healthy donors in age and gender (as well as in cell yields).

The study, taken as a whole, reports: Sampled from patients, naive, central memory and Treg TCRB repertoires appeared more similar than those sampled from healthy donors. The study found moderately but significantly shorter TCRB CDR3s in all four CD4+ subsets of Type 1 diabetes patients.

Germline trimming cut 4 bases from V and 4 bases from J; bases unmatched to any gene: 9. Looked up from germline, CDR1 is KGHSH and CDR2 is LQKENI. The CDR3 contains 16 residues. All of the isolated RNA was reverse transcribed, so expressed TCRB transcripts were sequenced. Sequencing used immunoSEQ multiplex PCR; TCRdb keeps in-frame clones, though not all of them. The table records more than 120,000 clones, about 13% of them present only once. CD45RO/CCR7/CD25/CD127/CD95/CD27 sorting isolated CD4+ naive, central memory, regulatory and stem cell-like memory cells. Every sorted population was more than 95% pure. This clone was counted ten times or more. Its antigen is not known.

The sample consisted of central memory CD4+ T cells from blood. This chain uses TRBV18 with TRBJ2-1; 8 positions agree with TRBD1. This sequence was found in a man between 18 and 29 years old with type 1 diabetes. The CDR3 protein is CASSLSQDRVYNEQFF. CDR3 sequence (DNA): TGTGCCAGCTCACTTTCACAGGACAGGGTTTACAATGAGCAGTTCTTC. The whole variable domain, remainder taken from reference TRBV18 and TRBJ2-1, is NAGVMQNPRHLVRRRGQEARLRCSPMKGHSHVYWYRQLPEEGLKFMVYLQKENIIDESGMPKERFSAEFPKEGPSILRIQQVVRGDSAAYFCASSLSQDRVYNEQFFGPGTRLTVL.